The 21 T cell receptor beta chains given below trace back to one sample, sequenced in a study of Ad26.COV2.S vaccination and SARS-CoV-2 variants. Stated treatment: some 19 received Ad26.COV2.S at low or high dose, single or two shots; about 5 received placebo; per-sample allocation not given. Sample collection was performed on day 63 after the first vaccine or placebo injection. TCRdb's table, derived via immunoSEQ multiplex PCR, lists solely in-frame clones and lacks some. This sample yields about 680,000 clones, of which around 90% are seen a single time; about 1.5% belongs to the top ten. Sequenced material: peripheral blood, taken in a trial of Ad26.COV2.S vaccine versus placebo. The origin of the receptors is a person between 18 and 59 years old who received the Ad26.COV2.S COVID-19 vaccine or a placebo.

This chain joins TRBV18 and TRBJ1-1, with no clear D. Germline values: CDR1 KGHSH, CDR2 LQKENI. The CDR3 contains 14 residues. The V and J ends lost 1 base and 1 base respectively, with 7 bases between them. The CDR3 is CASSPLAGNTEAFF. Here the CDR3 DNA reads TGTGCCAGCTCACCACTCGCTGGGAACACTGAAGCTTTCTTT.

CDR3 DNA: TGTGCCATCAGTGAGTGGACAGGACCTTCCTACGAGCAGTACTTC. Translated: CAISEWTGPSYEQYF. The rearrangement joins TRBV10-3 to TRBJ2-7, with 7 bases fitting TRBD1. With V trimmed by 1 base and J by 1 base, 4 bases remained unmatched. The CDR3 length is 15 residues. CDR1 and CDR2 from the germline V gene are ENHRY and SYGVKD.

This clone was observed once. V and J are TRBV27 and TRBJ2-7, with a tentative D call TRBD2 (5 bases). This CDR3 region has 12 residues. CDR1 is MNHEY and CDR2 is SMNVEV in the germline V gene (reference sequence). V was cut by 5 bases and J by 0 bases, with 5 bases left in between. CDR3 region: CASSGSSYEQYF. The CDR3, as DNA: TGTGCCAGCAGTGGGAGCTCCTACGAGCAGTACTTC.

This rearrangement joins TRBV5-6 to TRBJ2-7; perhaps TRBD2 as D (6 bases). V lost 4 bases to trimming and J lost 5 bases, with 13 bases between them. This CDR3 has 13 residues. Germline V gene data show CDR1 as SGHDT and CDR2 as YYEEEE. As DNA, the CDR3 is TGTGCCAGCAGCAGAGCGGGCCTCGACGAGCAGTACTTC. Encoded protein: CASSRAGLDEQYF.

The gene calls are TRBV18 and TRBJ1-2; D might be TRBD1 (5 bases). The germline gives CDR1 KGHSH, CDR2 LQKENI. CDR3 length: 13 residues. The V end lost 3 bases, the J end lost 6 bases, and 11 bases lay between the germline ends. The CDR3 DNA is TGTGCCAGCTCACCTGATCCGGGGGATGGCTACACCTTC. Translation: CASSPDPGDGYTF.

The V call is TRBV7-3, the J call TRBJ2-5; TRBD2 might be the D (6 bases). Trimming took 5 bases from V and 4 from J, leaving 17 bases between them. Germline CDR1 reads SGHTA; CDR2 reads FQGTGA. The CDR3 covers 15 residues. The CDR3 loop is CASSMSGEGRETQYF. DNA of the CDR3: TGTGCCAGCAGCATGTCGGGGGAAGGGAGAGAGACCCAGTACTTC.

This clone has only a few counts. The J gene is TRBJ1-4, the V gene TRBV19, with D hard to call. Trimming pared 5 bases from V and 6 bases from J, leaving 13 bases between. The CDR3 is 14 residues long. Looked up from germline, CDR1 is LNHDA and CDR2 is SQIVND (reference sequence). CDR3 nucleotides: TGTGCCAGTAGTCCCCTTCGAACAGATGAAAAACTGTTTTTT. It yields the protein CASSPLRTDEKLFF. The whole variable domain, filled in from reference TRBV19 and TRBJ1-4, reads DGGITQSPKYLFRKEGQNVTLSCEQNLNHDAMYWYRQDPGQGLRLIYYSQIVNDFQKGDIAEGYSVSREKKESFPLTVTSAQKNPTAFYLCASSPLRTDEKLFFGSGTQLSVL.

The chain employs TRBV4-2 and TRBJ1-1; unclear D gene. CDR3 length: 13 amino acids. CDR1 and CDR2 from the germline V gene are LGHNA and YNFKEQ. V shed 4 bases and J shed 3 bases, with 9 bases lying between them. CDR3 bases: TGTGCCAGCAGCCCCCCACGGGACACTGAAGCTTTCTTT. This gives the protein CASSPPRDTEAFF.

The chain employs TRBV19 and TRBJ1-4, with D perhaps matching TRBD1 (5 bases). The V gene lost 3 bases and the J gene lost 3 bases, with 17 bases spanning the gap. The CDR3 consists of 17 residues. Germline CDR1 and CDR2: LNHDA and SQIVND (reference sequence). The CDR3 bases are TGTGCCAGTAGTATTGGACTGGGGACGGACTCTAATGAAAAACTGTTTTTT. Amino acid sequence: CASSIGLGTDSNEKLFF.

The genes are TRBV6-1 and TRBJ1-5; D is unresolved. The CDR3 runs to 15 residues. CDR1 and CDR2 from the germline V gene are MNHNS and SASEGT. Trimming left V 2 bases short and J 4 bases short, with 12 bases between. CDR3 bases: TGTGCCAGCAGTGAAACGTCTGTGGGGAATCAGCCCCAGCATTTT. As protein: CASSETSVGNQPQHF.

The chain links TRBV5-6 to TRBJ1-1, with D unresolved. Deletions cut 4 bases from V and 0 bases from J, with 7 bases between. The CDR3 is 13 residues long. Germline CDR1 reads SGHDT; CDR2 reads YYEEEE. DNA for the CDR3: TGTGCCAGCAGCGCTACACTGAACACTGAAGCTTTCTTT. It translates to CASSATLNTEAFF.

This chain links TRBV7-6 with TRBJ2-7; the D is unclear. In germline, CDR1 is SGHVS, CDR2 FNYEAQ. With 5 bases removed from V and 6 bases from J, the gap between germline ends came to 14 bases. The CDR3 has 13 amino acids. Here the CDR3 reads CASSNRAVGEQYF. Here the CDR3 DNA reads TGTGCCAGCAGCAACCGGGCGGTTGGCGAGCAGTACTTC.

This clone appeared once. This sequence joins TRBV14 and TRBJ2-1, with D perhaps matching TRBD1 (6 bases). V shed 6 bases and J shed 5 bases, with 14 bases lying between them. Germline lookup yields CDR1 SGHDN and CDR2 FVKESK. The CDR3 extends over 14 amino acids. DNA of the CDR3: TGTGCCAGCAGGCCCACACAGGGAAACAATGAGCAGTTCTTC. This sequence encodes CASRPTQGNNEQFF.

The chain links TRBV4-2 to TRBJ1-1; maybe TRBD1 (5 bases). V was shortened by 1 base and J by 4 bases, with 10 bases between the two germline ends. There are 14 residues in the CDR3. Germline V gene data show CDR1 as LGHNA and CDR2 as YNFKEQ. The CDR3 protein is CASSQVQGGTEAFF. DNA of the CDR3: TGTGCCAGCAGCCAAGTCCAGGGTGGCACTGAAGCTTTCTTT.

This clone was picked up a small number of times. The chain recombines TRBV7-2 with TRBJ1-5; TRBD1 might be the D (5 bases). The CDR3 is 14 amino acids. The germline V and J ends were trimmed by 5 bases and 4 bases, with 12 bases remaining between them. CDR1 is SGHTA and CDR2 is FQGNSA in the germline V gene. The CDR3: CASSAGTENQPQHF. CDR3 in DNA: TGTGCCAGCAGCGCCGGGACCGAGAATCAGCCCCAGCATTTT.

In this sample, this clone turned up once. This chain uses TRBV3-1 (or the pseudogene TRBV3-2) with TRBJ2-5; tentative D call: TRBD1 (5 bases). The CDR3 has 15 residues. The V and J ends lost 0 bases and 4 bases respectively, with 12 bases between them. Germline CDR1 is LGHDT and CDR2 is YNNKEL (reference sequence). CDR3 nucleotides: TGTGCCAGCAGCCAAGATTCAGGGTTGAGAGAGACCCAGTACTTC. This encodes CASSQDSGLRETQYF.

The genes are TRBV7-6 and TRBJ2-6; D gene uncertain. From germline, CDR1 is SGHVS and CDR2 FNYEAQ. The CDR3 length is 17 residues. The V end was cut by 2 bases, the J end by 0 bases, with 11 bases between. CDR3 protein: CASSLSPGYSGANVLTF. The CDR3 DNA is TGTGCCAGCAGCTTAAGTCCTGGGTACTCTGGGGCCAACGTCCTGACTTTC.

The CDR3 region has the DNA TGTGCCAGCTCACGGGCAGTTGCTCAGCCCCAGCATTTT. This sequence encodes CASSRAVAQPQHF. The chain links TRBV18 to TRBJ1-5, with D unclear. Between the trimmed V and J ends, which lost 4 bases and 6 bases, there was a span of 10 bases. Germline CDR1 reads KGHSH; CDR2 reads LQKENI. The CDR3 has 13 residues.

The chain links TRBV9 to TRBJ2-1; D perhaps matches TRBD2 (5 bases). The CDR3 consists of 15 residues. V was trimmed by 4 bases and J by 5 bases, leaving 16 bases between them. CDR1 and CDR2 from the germline V gene are SGDLS and YYNGEE. CDR3 sequence (DNA): TGTGCCAGCAGCCCCCGGACTTTTCCTCACAATGAGCAGTTCTTC. It translates to CASSPRTFPHNEQFF.

V gene TRBV6-5 combines with J gene TRBJ2-6; D ambiguous. V shed 3 bases and J shed 0 bases, with 9 bases lying between them. Germline CDR1 MNHEY, CDR2 SVGAGI. There are 16 residues in the CDR3. CDR3 sequence (DNA): TGTGCCAGCAGTTATAAGGGCGTCTCTGGGGCCAACGTCCTGACTTTC. It is translated as CASSYKGVSGANVLTF.

This CDR3 reads CASSQPMGGGTEAFF. The CDR3 DNA follows: TGTGCCAGCAGCCAACCCATGGGAGGGGGCACTGAAGCTTTCTTT. The gene calls are TRBV3-1 (or the pseudogene TRBV3-2) and TRBJ1-1, with D possibly being TRBD1 (6 bases). V lost 2 bases and J 4 bases, leaving 14 bases between the germline ends. This CDR3 region has 15 residues. Germline V gene sequence: CDR1 LGHDT, CDR2 YNNKEL (reference sequence).